The next 29 T cell receptor beta chains were all read from a single sample in a study of cytomegalovirus exposure and HLA in healthy donors. The PCR made use of 60 Vbeta and 13 Jbeta primers. TCRdb keeps only in-frame clones here, not all; method: immunoSEQ multiplex PCR. This sample has some 120,000 clones, with roughly 80% found just once. Sequencing was carried out using PBMCs. All receptors come from a woman between 35 and 50 years old in good health and CMV-seronegative.

The J gene is TRBJ1-2, the V gene TRBV2, with 9 bases aligning to TRBD1. Germline V gives CDR1 SNHLY, CDR2 FYNNEI. V dropped 4 bases and J dropped 2; count of bases not matched to a gene: 5. This CDR3 region has 15 residues. CDR3 coding DNA: TGTGCCAGCAGTGGAGACAGGGGGGTAAACTATGGCTACACCTTC. Amino acids: CASSGDRGVNYGYTF.

This clone was found a few times. The chain joins TRBV7-2 to TRBJ1-5; 7 bases are a match to TRBD1. This CDR3 is 17 amino acids long. The V segment lost 2 bases and the J segment 6 bases; nucleotides outside the gene matches: 13. The germline gives CDR1 SGHTA, CDR2 FQGNSA. The CDR3 region has the DNA TGTGCCAGCAGCTTATCAGGGACAGCGGCCAACCGTCAGCCCCAGCATTTT. This codes for CASSLSGTAANRQPQHF.

The CDR3 reads CASSLDRSNRGGYTF. DNA for the CDR3: TGCGCCAGCAGCTTGGATAGGTCAAATAGGGGTGGCTACACCTTC. The chain employs TRBV5-1 and TRBJ1-2, with D perhaps matching TRBD1 (5 bases). CDR1 and CDR2 (germline): SGHRS, YFSETQ. The CDR3 has 15 residues. The V and J ends lost 0 bases and 7 bases respectively, with 16 bases between them.

The J gene is TRBJ1-3, the V gene TRBV30; D possibly corresponds to TRBD1 (5 bases). Germline V gene sequence: CDR1 GTSNPN, CDR2 SVGIG (reference sequence). V was shortened by 4 bases and J by 4 bases, with 8 bases between the two germline ends. This CDR3 region has 12 residues. The CDR3 here is CAWNTGGNTIYF. The CDR3 DNA sequence: TGTGCCTGGAATACAGGAGGAAACACCATATATTTT.

This clone was counted a single time. Different DNA sequences within this sample yield the same CDR3. CDR3 residues: CASSLGQNNEQFF. The CDR3 DNA reads TGTGCCAGCAGCTTAGGACAGAACAATGAGCAGTTCTTC. This chain uses TRBV7-2 with TRBJ2-1; perhaps TRBD1 as D (5 bases). The CDR3 runs 13 residues. CDR1 SGHTA and CDR2 FQGNSA come from the germline V gene. V was clipped by 1 base and J by 5 bases, with 6 bases between them.

The CDR3, as DNA: TGTGCCAGCAGCCCACCTAGCGGGAAAAAAAATTCCTACGAGCAGTACTTC. As protein: CASSPPSGKKNSYEQYF. The chain recombines TRBV28 with TRBJ2-7; TRBD2 matches 9 bases. CDR3 length equals 17 residues. Germline V gene sequence: CDR1 MDHEN, CDR2 SYDVKM. With 6 bases clipped from V and 1 base from J, the junction kept 13 bases outside the gene matches. The full variable domain, rest sourced from reference TRBV28 and TRBJ2-7, is DVKVTQSSRYLVKRTGEKVFLECVQDMDHENMFWYRQDPGLGLRLIYFSYDVKMKEKGDIPEGYSVSREKKERFSLILESASTNQTSMYLCASSPPSGKKNSYEQYFGPGTRLTVT.

This chain links TRBV2 with TRBJ2-1, with D maybe TRBD2 (7 bases). V dropped 7 bases and J dropped 8 bases, with 15 bases sitting between them. The germline CDR1 and CDR2 sequences are SNHLY and FYNNEI. The CDR3 sequence is 13 residues long. The CDR3 here is CASKREGGDEQFF. CDR3 coding DNA: TGTGCCAGCAAGCGGGAAGGGGGTGATGAGCAGTTCTTC.

The chain couples TRBV18 to TRBJ2-1, with 9 nucleotides matching TRBD1. V shed 5 bases and J 6 bases; nucleotides not matched to a gene: 2. Germline V gene lookup returns CDR1 KGHSH and CDR2 LQKENI. This CDR3 comprises 13 residues. The CDR3 here is CASSTGQGNEQFF. The CDR3 DNA reads as TGTGCCAGCTCAACGGGACAGGGCAATGAGCAGTTCTTC.

The chain is built from TRBV21-1 and TRBJ2-7; TRBD2, the table's D call, lacks a check against the DNA. TRBV21-1 is listed as a pseudogene. The CDR3 has 14 residues. The CDR3 loop reads CASRRAAGIYEQYF. DNA of the CDR3: TGTGCCAGCAGGAGGGCGGCGGGGATCTACGAGCAGTACTTC.

The V gene is TRBV4-2, the J gene TRBJ2-1; D is unclear. Germline assignment: CDR1 LGHNA and CDR2 YNFKEQ. The CDR3 loop spans 12 amino acids. V was shortened by 0 bases and J by 10 bases, with 7 bases between the two germline ends. The CDR3 DNA sequence: TGTGCCAGCAGCCAAGATAATAGAGAGCAGTTCTTC. Translated, it gives CASSQDNREQFF.

V is TRBV7-2 and J is TRBJ1-2; D call uncertain. The CDR3 extends over 13 amino acids. Germline V gene sequence: CDR1 SGHTA, CDR2 FQGNSA. Trimming removed 4 bases from V and 8 bases from J, with 14 bases in between. DNA for the CDR3: TGTGCCAGCAGCTCCCCTAAATCTATCGGCTACACCTTC. Amino acids: CASSSPKSIGYTF. Looking up the rest from reference TRBV7-2 and TRBJ1-2 gives the full variable domain: GAGVSQSPSNKVTEKGKDVELRCDPISGHTALYWYRQSLGQGLEFLIYFQGNSAPDKSGLPSDRFSAERTGGSVSTLTIQRTQQEDSAVYLCASSSPKSIGYTFGSGTRLTVV.

The chain is built from TRBV4-3 and TRBJ1-6; maybe TRBD1 (5 bases). The CDR3 loop spans 16 amino acids. Trimming took off 4 bases at V and 7 bases at J, with 17 bases between the two ends. Germline CDR1 reads LGHNA; CDR2 reads YSLEER. The CDR3 sequence is CASSRDRWGVNSPLHF. The CDR3 bases are TGCGCCAGCAGCCGCGATCGATGGGGGGTCAATTCACCCCTCCACTTT.

The chain employs TRBV18 and TRBJ2-1; no clear D. Germline CDR1 KGHSH, CDR2 LQKENI. This CDR3 region has 11 residues. V was cut by 5 bases and J by 5 bases, with 4 bases left in between. The DNA for the CDR3 is TGTGCCAGCTCATCCAACAATGAGCAGTTCTTC. Residues: CASSSNNEQFF.

The chain links TRBV5-4 to TRBJ2-2; 9 bases fit TRBD2. This CDR3 is built from 16 residues. The trim removed 4 bases at V and 7 bases at J, leaving 11 bases unmatched. Germline lookup yields CDR1 SGHNT and CDR2 YYREEE (reference sequence). The CDR3 sequence: CASSRGAGGLVGELFF. CDR3 coding DNA: TGTGCCAGCAGCCGAGGGGCGGGGGGGCTTGTCGGGGAGCTGTTTTTT.

The J gene is TRBJ2-7, the V gene TRBV27; 7 nucleotides match TRBD1. The V segment lost 4 bases and the J segment 6 bases; nucleotides outside the gene matches: 12. The CDR3 runs to 15 residues. CDR1 and CDR2 (germline): MNHEY, SMNVEV (reference sequence). The CDR3 bases are TGTGCCAGCAGTTACCAGGGGGTTCGGGCCTCCGAGCAGTACTTC. This codes for CASSYQGVRASEQYF.

This clone was seen a handful of times. V usage is TRBV6-1 and J usage is TRBJ2-3, with TRBD2 identical over 13 bases. V dropped 6 bases and J dropped 5; count of bases not matched to a gene: 5. Germline assignment: CDR1 MNHNS and CDR2 SASEGT. The CDR3 is 15 residues long. CDR3 coding DNA: TGTGCCAGCAGCGGACTAGCGGGAGTGGGAGATACGCAGTATTTT. Translated, it gives CASSGLAGVGDTQYF.

This clone was seen a single time. This chain links TRBV7-8 with TRBJ1-3; D not resolved. V lost 1 base, J lost 4 bases, and 8 bases lay in between. Germline V gives CDR1 SGHVS, CDR2 FQNEAQ. This CDR3 has 14 residues. Here the CDR3 reads CASSLVGMGNTIYF. Written as DNA, the CDR3 is TGTGCCAGCAGCTTAGTGGGCATGGGAAACACCATATATTTT.

The V gene is TRBV11-2, the J gene TRBJ1-3; 7 bases fit TRBD1. The CDR3 loop spans 15 amino acids. From germline, CDR1 is SGHAT and CDR2 FQNNGV. After removal of 1 base from V and 8 bases from J, the junction contained 8 bases not matched to a gene. The CDR3 sequence is CASSLGARGKDTIYF. The CDR3 DNA is TGTGCCAGCAGCTTAGGCGCCAGGGGGAAGGACACCATATATTTT.

This chain uses TRBV29-1 with TRBJ2-2; 9 bases match TRBD1. With V trimmed by 2 bases and J by 5 bases, 6 bases remained unmatched. The CDR3 is made up of 15 amino acids. CDR1 SQVTM and CDR2 ANQGSEA come from the germline V gene. The CDR3 protein is CSVEKGQGRTGELFF. For the CDR3, the DNA is TGCAGCGTTGAAAAGGGACAGGGACGAACCGGGGAGCTGTTTTTT.

The rearrangement joins TRBV6-1 to TRBJ1-5, with D perhaps TRBD1 (6 bases). The CDR3 loop spans 16 amino acids. CDR1 is MNHNS and CDR2 is SASEGT in the germline V gene. Trimming pared 0 bases from V and 6 bases from J, leaving 15 bases between. In DNA form, the CDR3 reads TGTGCCAGCAGTGAAGCGCCGGGGGGCAGGACTCAGCCCCAGCATTTT. It translates to CASSEAPGGRTQPQHF.

The chain has TRBV28 and TRBJ2-3; D might be TRBD2 (6 bases). From germline, CDR1 is MDHEN and CDR2 SYDVKM. V lost 4 bases, J lost 6 bases, and 14 bases lay in between. There are 14 residues in the CDR3. The DNA for the CDR3 is TGTGCCAGCAGTTCCGGAGGGCCGGTGGATACGCAGTATTTT. Translated: CASSSGGPVDTQYF. Complete variable domain (other parts from reference TRBV28 and TRBJ2-3): DVKVTQSSRYLVKRTGEKVFLECVQDMDHENMFWYRQDPGLGLRLIYFSYDVKMKEKGDIPEGYSVSREKKERFSLILESASTNQTSMYLCASSSGGPVDTQYFGPGTRLTVL.

The chain links TRBV5-8 to TRBJ1-5, with a tentative D call TRBD1 (6 bases). The CDR3 has 15 amino acids. Germline V gives CDR1 SGHTS, CDR2 YDEGEE. The germline V and J ends were trimmed by 4 bases and 1 base, with 12 bases remaining between them. Here the CDR3 reads CASSDRDMSNQPQHF. CDR3 nucleotides: TGTGCCAGCAGCGACCGGGACATGAGCAATCAGCCCCAGCATTTT.

V and J are TRBV4-2 and TRBJ2-2; D might be TRBD2 (6 bases). This CDR3 has 16 residues. Germline CDR1 and CDR2: LGHNA and YNFKEQ. Deletions cut 0 bases from V and 7 bases from J, with 15 bases between. CDR3 bases: TGTGCCAGCAGCCAAGAGGAGGGATCAGGAGGCGGGGAGCTGTTTTTT. Its protein is CASSQEEGSGGGELFF.

The rearrangement joins TRBV11-2 to TRBJ2-7, with no clear D. V gave up 5 bases and J gave up 1 base, with 27 bases separating them. Germline lookup yields CDR1 SGHAT and CDR2 FQNNGV. The CDR3 is 19 residues long. The CDR3 loop reads CASSISLVGGTPFSYEQYF. As DNA, the CDR3 is TGTGCCAGCAGCATCTCTCTCGTTGGCGGTACCCCGTTTTCCTACGAGCAGTACTTC. The whole variable domain, remainder taken from reference TRBV11-2 and TRBJ2-7, is EAGVAQSPRYKIIEKRQSVAFWCNPISGHATLYWYQQILGQGPKLLIQFQNNGVVDDSQLPKDRFSAERLKGVDSTLKIQPAKLEDSAVYLCASSISLVGGTPFSYEQYFGPGTRLTVT.

Only a few counts were recorded for this clone. Only one base separates this from a far larger clonotype, so it likely reflects a read error. The chain combines TRBV7-9 with TRBJ1-6, with TRBD1 identical over 9 bases. In germline, CDR1 is SEHNR, CDR2 FQNEAQ (reference sequence). The CDR3 has 15 amino acids. Here the CDR3 reads CSSSPGQGYNSPLHF. As DNA, the CDR3 is TGTTCCAGCAGCCCGGGACAGGGCTATAATTCACCCCTCCACTTT.

The gene calls are TRBV28 and TRBJ1-2; 9 bases are shared with TRBD1. CDR3 length equals 14 residues. V was pared by 5 bases and J by 8 bases, with 9 bases of the junction left unmatched. Germline values: CDR1 MDHEN, CDR2 SYDVKM. The DNA for the CDR3 is TGTGCCAGCAGTCCCCAACAGGGGGCCAGGGGCTACACCTTC. Translated: CASSPQQGARGYTF.

The CDR3 DNA sequence: TGTGCCAGTAGTCTAGGTAGCGGGGGTGATCTTCAAGAGACCCAGTACTTC. Protein: CASSLGSGGDLQETQYF. The chain couples TRBV19 to TRBJ2-5; 9 nucleotides match TRBD2. Germline values: CDR1 LNHDA, CDR2 SQIVND (reference sequence). The CDR3 is made up of 17 amino acids. Trimming removed 5 bases from V and 2 bases from J; junction bases left unmatched: 12. Full variable domain (remainder filled in from reference TRBV19 and TRBJ2-5): DGGITQSPKYLFRKEGQNVTLSCEQNLNHDAMYWYRQDPGQGLRLIYYSQIVNDFQKGDIAEGYSVSREKKESFPLTVTSAQKNPTAFYLCASSLGSGGDLQETQYFGPGTRLLVL.

This chain joins TRBV7-3 and TRBJ2-1; D unclear. The V gene lost 5 bases and the J gene lost 0 bases, with 11 bases spanning the gap. Germline lookup yields CDR1 SGHTA and CDR2 FQGTGA. The CDR3 has 15 residues. In nucleotides, the CDR3 is TGTGCCAGCAGCCCTACGGTCGGCTCCTACAATGAGCAGTTCTTC. This sequence encodes CASSPTVGSYNEQFF.

The rearrangement joins TRBV7-9 to TRBJ2-5, with 7 nucleotides matching TRBD1. TRBJ2-7 matches the DNA end more closely, so the J call is doubtful. The CDR3 consists of 14 residues. Germline V gives CDR1 SEHNR, CDR2 FQNEAQ (reference sequence). The CDR3 sequence: CASSFSTGLYEQYF. CDR3 bases: TGTGCCAGCAGCTTCTCGACAGGGCTCTACGAGCAGTACTTC.